These T cell receptor beta chains were read from a single sample in a study of cytomegalovirus exposure and HLA in healthy donors. Repertoires were generated with immunoSEQ multiplex PCR, while TCRdb's copy carries only in-frame clones and drops some. The data show over 150,000 clones, approximately 84% seen once. The sequenced sample consisted of PBMCs. The origin of the receptors is a girl aged 10 to 17 in good health and CMV-seropositive. Each CDR3 is given without its conserved first and last residue. D genes are given only for firm matches.

J gene: TRBJ1-4; D gene: TRBD1; V gene: TRBV11-2; CDR3 protein: ASSGTGVFREKLF
J gene: TRBJ1-4; D gene: TRBD1; V gene: TRBV5-4; CDR3 protein: ASSLQQGSSEKLF
J gene: TRBJ1-5; D gene: TRBD1; V gene: TRBV6-5; CDR3 protein: ASATIQGAKQPQH
J gene: TRBJ1-2; D gene: TRBD1; V gene: TRBV19; CDR3 protein: ASSSGTGQNYGYT
J gene: TRBJ1-3; D gene: NA; V gene: TRBV7-3; CDR3 protein: ASSFRGDPGNTIY
J gene: TRBJ1-1; D gene: NA; V gene: TRBV7-9; CDR3 protein: ASSPQMNTEAF
J gene: TRBJ2-7; D gene: TRBD1; V gene: TRBV5-1; CDR3 protein: ASSSSGTGLTYEQY
J gene: TRBJ1-5; D gene: NA; V gene: TRBV5-8; CDR3 protein: ASSPREGGDQPQH
J gene: TRBJ2-2; D gene: NA; V gene: TRBV2; CDR3 protein: ASSRRETEIPGELF
J gene: TRBJ2-5; D gene: NA; V gene: TRBV11-2; CDR3 protein: ASSLDPNRPY
J gene: TRBJ2-6; D gene: NA; V gene: TRBV27; CDR3 protein: ASSPFSGANVLT
J gene: TRBJ2-7; D gene: TRBD1; V gene: TRBV5-4; CDR3 protein: ASSFYTGETYEQY
J gene: TRBJ1-5; D gene: TRBD1; V gene: TRBV30; CDR3 protein: AWTGGAGQPQH
J gene: TRBJ1-3; D gene: NA; V gene: TRBV5-1; CDR3 protein: ASSFSQGGNTIY
J gene: TRBJ1-2; D gene: TRBD1; V gene: TRBV6-1; CDR3 protein: ASSAGSDRAAGYT
J gene: TRBJ1-5; D gene: NA; V gene: TRBV19; CDR3 protein: ASSIDPDRPYSNQPQH
J gene: TRBJ1-1; D gene: NA; V gene: TRBV15; CDR3 protein: ATSRDSKNTEAF
J gene: TRBJ1-2; D gene: TRBD1; V gene: TRBV30; CDR3 protein: AWGNRGFFGYT
J gene: TRBJ1-5; D gene: NA; V gene: TRBV4-1; CDR3 protein: ASSHGGYSNQPQH
J gene: TRBJ2-1; D gene: TRBD1; V gene: TRBV27; CDR3 protein: ASSLDRASYNEQF
J gene: TRBJ1-2; D gene: NA; V gene: TRBV7-9; CDR3 protein: ASTKPTGGVGYGYT
J gene: TRBJ1-5; D gene: NA; V gene: TRBV7-9; CDR3 protein: ASSSQGFGAREFQPQH
J gene: TRBJ1-5; D gene: TRBD1; V gene: TRBV6-5; CDR3 protein: ASSRQGATPQH
J gene: TRBJ1-1; D gene: NA; V gene: TRBV30; CDR3 protein: AWSQSGRTEAF